This paragraph reports one TCR beta chain. The protocol was immunoSEQ multiplex PCR, while the TCRdb copy is restricted to in-frame clones and leaves out a portion. This table holds over 6,500 clones, approximately 88% found once. Germline V gene data show CDR1 as MGHRA and CDR2 as YSYEKL. This CDR3 has 14 amino acids. V lost 0 bases and J 15 bases, leaving 18 bases between the germline ends. This sample stems from a study of blood T cell dynamics during melanoma immunotherapy. Across the whole study: Standard first-line treatment here was pembrolizumab or nivolumab plus ipilimumab in metastatic melanoma.

Time point specified: pre-treatment baseline. The chain uses TRBV4-1 and TRBJ2-1, with D hard to call. The sequence derives from a human donor with melanoma. Some clones in this sample may be carry-over from other donors' samples. The sequenced sample was blood, obtained from a patient treated with checkpoint blockade. CDR3 residues: CASSQDMNASPLFF. CDR3 DNA sequence: TGCGCCAGCAGCCAAGATATGAACGCCTCCCCCCTGTTCTTC.